This T cell receptor beta chain originates from a study of T cells in Graves' hyperthyroidism and ophthalmopathy. Regarding the study as a whole: Most thyroid-expanded clonotypes above 0.001 were also found in blood.

The TCR beta CDR3 regions underwent amplification using RNA transcripts as the source. The HTBI primer set was used in a first-round RT-PCR of the TCR CDR3. TCRdb itself ran the multiplex PCR reads through MiXCR, one entry per CDR3 protein. The profile shows fewer than 750,000 distinct CDR3 sequences, around 42% of them singletons. CDR3 length equals 14 residues. In germline, CDR1 is SQVTM, CDR2 ANQGSEA. With 7 bases clipped from V and 0 bases from J, the junction kept 4 bases outside the gene matches. Turning to this clonotype: Its antigen remains unidentified.

Sequenced: peripheral blood or thyroid tissue (not recorded which). V is TRBV29-1 and J is TRBJ1-3, with TRBD1 matching 9 bases. This TCR was recovered from a woman between 18 and 30 years old with Graves' hyperthyroidism. The CDR3 reads CSEWDRDSGNTIYF. The CDR3 DNA follows: TGCAGCGAATGGGACAGGGACTCTGGAAACACCATATATTTT.